This T cell receptor beta chain emerged from a study of blood T cell repertoires in COVID-19. Study-wide context: Samples of COVID-19 (acute and convalescent) were obtained from the United States, Italy and Spain.

In the authors' workflow: How many nucleated cells were present was estimated from reference gene primer amplification. Here immunoSEQ multiplex PCR was the method, and the copy in TCRdb shows in-frame clones only, minus some. V and J calls and clone size follow that table, whereas D and trimming were derived from the DNA. The table lists 250,000 to 300,000 clones, 81% of them singletons, with less than 3% in the top ten. The CDR3 runs 11 residues. This TCR came from an older woman with active or convalescent COVID-19. Sample: peripheral blood. V usage is TRBV21-1 and J usage is TRBJ1-1; the table's D call of TRBD1 was not tested on the DNA. TRBV21-1 is a recognized pseudogene. CDR3 nucleotides: TGTGCCAGCACAGGGGGGCGGGAAGCTTTCTTT. Residues: CASTGGREAFF.